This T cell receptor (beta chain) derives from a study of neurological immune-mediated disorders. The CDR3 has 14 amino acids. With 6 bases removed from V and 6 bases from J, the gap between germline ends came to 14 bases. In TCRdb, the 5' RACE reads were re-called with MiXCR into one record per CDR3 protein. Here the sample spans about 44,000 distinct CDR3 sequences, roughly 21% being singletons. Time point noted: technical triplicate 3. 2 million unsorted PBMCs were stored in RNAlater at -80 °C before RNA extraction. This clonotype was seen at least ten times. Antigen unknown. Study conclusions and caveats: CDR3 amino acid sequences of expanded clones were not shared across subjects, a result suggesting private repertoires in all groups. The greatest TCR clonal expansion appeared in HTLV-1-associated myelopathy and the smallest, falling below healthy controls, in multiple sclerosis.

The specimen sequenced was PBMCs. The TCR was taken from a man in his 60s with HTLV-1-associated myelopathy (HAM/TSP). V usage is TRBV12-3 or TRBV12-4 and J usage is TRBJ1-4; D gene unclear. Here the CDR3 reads CASSLIISDEKLFF. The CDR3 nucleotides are TGTGCCAGCAGCTTAATTATATCAGATGAAAAACTGTTTTTT.